Reported below is one TCR beta chain. The record originates from a study of blood T cell repertoires in COVID-19. Across the whole study: Both acute and convalescent COVID-19 samples were obtained from the United States, Italy and Spain.

In the original workflow: Reference gene primer amplification yielded estimated nucleated cell counts. Profiled with immunoSEQ multiplex PCR; TCRdb holds only in-frame clones, not every one. V and J calls and clone size are those listed in that table; D and trimming were worked out from the DNA. This sample has 250,000 to 350,000 clones, with 80% to 95% found just once. Patients at the Seattle site were enrolled during active infection and followed longitudinally. The germline V and J ends were trimmed by 1 base and 6 bases, with 9 bases remaining between them. Germline-derived CDR1 and CDR2 are SGHAT and FQNNGV. The CDR3 length is 14 residues.

The V call is TRBV11-2, the J call TRBJ2-2; D gene uncertain. The sequenced sample was peripheral blood. This sequence originates from a woman under 40 with COVID-19, enrolled during active disease. In DNA, the CDR3 is TGTGCCAGCAGCTTAGGACGGGTGTCCGGGGAGCTGTTTTTT. As protein: CASSLGRVSGELFF.